This T cell receptor (beta chain) was captured by sequencing in a study of CD8 T cells in ankylosing spondylitis. A quantitative 5'-RACE method, one with molecular barcodes, was used to make TCR beta libraries. TCRdb analysed the 5' RACE reads with MiXCR anew, one entry per CDR3 protein. The sample lists roughly 130,000 distinct CDR3 sequences; roughly 13% were seen once. Trimming stripped 1 base from V and 6 bases from J, with 10 bases between. The CDR3 length is 13 residues. General study points: Matched ankylosing spondylitis synovial fluid reportedly contained a significantly enriched population of disease-linked clones.

This clonotype was picked up many times. Its matching antigen is unknown. The receptor was isolated from a female donor with ankylosing spondylitis or in good health (not recorded which). This chain connects TRBV12-3 or TRBV12-4 to TRBJ2-7; D gene ambiguous. The specimen was blood, either unsorted or a sorted T cell fraction (not recorded which). CDR3 nucleotide sequence: TGTGCCAGCAGTTTAGGGCGACAAGCCGAGCAGTACTTC. Its translation is CASSLGRQAEQYF.